This T cell receptor beta chain was profiled in a study of siplizumab effects on memory and regulatory T cells. General observations from the study: Among sequences traceable to unstimulated CD4+ memory cells, alloreactive ones were significantly reduced by siplizumab. The study found naive T cells seemingly more diverse than memory cells and seemingly major alloresponse contributors. Relative to controls at around 29%, mappable alloreactive CD4+ clones exhibited a mean Treg-derived proportion of approximately 62% with siplizumab.

It was about 100,000 TCR templates that were assayed per sample. Measured with immunoSEQ multiplex PCR; TCRdb has only the in-frame clones, and not every one. The sample lists over 90,000 clones; roughly 92% were seen once. Concerning this clone itself: Antigen unknown.

V shed 7 bases and J shed 0 bases, with 12 bases lying between them. The germline CDR1 and CDR2 sequences are MNHNS and SASEGT. This CDR3 spans 14 amino acids. The clonotype originates from a human donor in good health. This chain uses TRBV6-1 with TRBJ1-1; possible D gene TRBD1, 6 bases. The sample taken for sequencing was CD4+ T cells sorted from blood. This CDR3 is CASNRAPMNTEAFF. The CDR3 DNA is TGTGCCAGCAACAGGGCGCCCATGAACACTGAAGCTTTCTTT.